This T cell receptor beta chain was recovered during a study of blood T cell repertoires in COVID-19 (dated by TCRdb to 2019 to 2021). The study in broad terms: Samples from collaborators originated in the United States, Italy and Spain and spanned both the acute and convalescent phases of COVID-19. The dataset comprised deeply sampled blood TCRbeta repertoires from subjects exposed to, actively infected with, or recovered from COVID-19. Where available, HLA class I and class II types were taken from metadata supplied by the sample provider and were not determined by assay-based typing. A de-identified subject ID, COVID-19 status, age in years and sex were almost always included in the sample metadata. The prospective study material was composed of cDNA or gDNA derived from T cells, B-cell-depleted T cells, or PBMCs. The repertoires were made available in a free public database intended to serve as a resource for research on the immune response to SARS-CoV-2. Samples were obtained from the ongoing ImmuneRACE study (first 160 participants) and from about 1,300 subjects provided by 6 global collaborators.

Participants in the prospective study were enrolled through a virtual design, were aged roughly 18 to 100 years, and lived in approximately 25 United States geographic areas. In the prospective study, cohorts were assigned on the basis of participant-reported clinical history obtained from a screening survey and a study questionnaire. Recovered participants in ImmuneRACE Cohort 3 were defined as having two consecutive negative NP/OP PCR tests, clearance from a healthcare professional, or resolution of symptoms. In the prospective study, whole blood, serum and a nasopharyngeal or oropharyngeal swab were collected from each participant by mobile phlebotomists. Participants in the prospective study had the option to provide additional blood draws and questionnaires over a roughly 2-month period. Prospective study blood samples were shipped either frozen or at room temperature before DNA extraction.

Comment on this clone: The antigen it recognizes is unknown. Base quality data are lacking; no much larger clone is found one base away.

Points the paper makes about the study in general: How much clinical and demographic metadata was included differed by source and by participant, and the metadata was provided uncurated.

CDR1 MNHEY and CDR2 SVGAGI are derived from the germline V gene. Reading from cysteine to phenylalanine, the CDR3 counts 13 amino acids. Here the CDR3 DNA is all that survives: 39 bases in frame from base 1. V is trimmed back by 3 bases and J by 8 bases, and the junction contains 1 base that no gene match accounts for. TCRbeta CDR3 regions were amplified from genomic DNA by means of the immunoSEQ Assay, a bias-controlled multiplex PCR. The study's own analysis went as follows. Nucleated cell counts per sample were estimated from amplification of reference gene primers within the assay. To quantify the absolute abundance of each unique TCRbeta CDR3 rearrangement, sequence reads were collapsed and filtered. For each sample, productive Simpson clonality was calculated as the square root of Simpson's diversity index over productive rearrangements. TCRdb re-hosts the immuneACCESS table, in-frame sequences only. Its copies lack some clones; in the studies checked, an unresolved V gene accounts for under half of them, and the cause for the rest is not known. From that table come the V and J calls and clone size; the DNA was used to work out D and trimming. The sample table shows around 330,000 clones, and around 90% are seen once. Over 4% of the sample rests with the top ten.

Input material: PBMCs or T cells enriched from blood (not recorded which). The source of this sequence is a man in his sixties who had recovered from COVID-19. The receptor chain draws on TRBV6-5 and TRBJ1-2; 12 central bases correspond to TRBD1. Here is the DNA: TGTGCCAGCAGTTATGGGACAGGGGGCGGCTACACCTTC. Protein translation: CASSYGTGGGYTF.